Reported below is one T cell receptor beta chain. Antigen unknown. V lost 5 bases and J 2 bases, leaving 5 bases between the germline ends. The CDR3 runs 12 residues. Employing constant-segment primers, 5'RACE generated TCR alpha and TCR beta cDNA libraries bearing sample barcodes and UMIs. A single record per CDR3 protein comes from TCRdb applying MiXCR to the 5' RACE reads. The sample records a few hundred thousand distinct CDR3 sequences, around 20% being singletons. This sample was taken from a study of T-cell memory formation after mild COVID-19. Study at large: TCR clusters mostly belonged to single donors.

General observations from the study: Whether second-wave clones peaking at day 37 were SARS-CoV-2 specific went unconfirmed. That cross-reactive memory joined was suggested by some responding clones appearing in pre-infection memory.

Sample: PBMCs or a T cell subset sorted from them (not recorded which). The gene calls are TRBV12-3 or TRBV12-4 and TRBJ2-3; D is unclear. This receptor was obtained from an adult woman who had mild COVID-19 (a few samples of this study predate the infection). Cell type and time point are not known. The CDR3 region has the DNA TGTGCCAGCAGTAAAGACACAGATACGCAGTATTTT. Its translation is CASSKDTDTQYF.